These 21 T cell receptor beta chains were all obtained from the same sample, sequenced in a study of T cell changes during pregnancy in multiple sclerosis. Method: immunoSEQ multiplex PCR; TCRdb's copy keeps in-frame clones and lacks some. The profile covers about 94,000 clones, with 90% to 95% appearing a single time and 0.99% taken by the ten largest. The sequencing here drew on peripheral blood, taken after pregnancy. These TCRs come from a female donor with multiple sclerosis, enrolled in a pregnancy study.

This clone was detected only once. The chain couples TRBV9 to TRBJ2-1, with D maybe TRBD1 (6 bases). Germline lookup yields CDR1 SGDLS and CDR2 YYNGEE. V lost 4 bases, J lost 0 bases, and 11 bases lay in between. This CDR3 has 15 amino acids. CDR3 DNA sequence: TGTGCCAGCAGCCCTGAGGGGGTCTCCTACAATGAGCAGTTCTTC. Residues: CASSPEGVSYNEQFF.

CDR3 DNA: TGCAGCGGACAGGGAGGAATTACCGGGGAGCTGTTTTTT. Protein product: CSGQGGITGELFF. V usage is TRBV29-1 and J usage is TRBJ2-2; D is perhaps TRBD1 (7 bases). CDR1 and CDR2 (germline): SQVTM, ANQGSEA. Trimming shortened V by 7 bases and J by 5 bases, and 14 bases separated the two germline ends. The CDR3 sequence is 13 residues long.

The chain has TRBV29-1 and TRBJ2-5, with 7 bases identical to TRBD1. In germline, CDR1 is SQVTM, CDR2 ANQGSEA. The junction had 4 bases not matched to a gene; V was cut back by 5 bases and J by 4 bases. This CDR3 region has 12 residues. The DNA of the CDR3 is TGCAGCGTTTCACCAGGGGGAGAGACCCAGTACTTC. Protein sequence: CSVSPGGETQYF.

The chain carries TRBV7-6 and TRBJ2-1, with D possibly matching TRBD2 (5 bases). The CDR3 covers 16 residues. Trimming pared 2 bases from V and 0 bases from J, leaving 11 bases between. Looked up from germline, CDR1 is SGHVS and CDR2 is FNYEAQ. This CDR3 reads CASSLRTGSSYNEQFF. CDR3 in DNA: TGTGCCAGCAGCTTACGAACGGGGAGCTCCTACAATGAGCAGTTCTTC.

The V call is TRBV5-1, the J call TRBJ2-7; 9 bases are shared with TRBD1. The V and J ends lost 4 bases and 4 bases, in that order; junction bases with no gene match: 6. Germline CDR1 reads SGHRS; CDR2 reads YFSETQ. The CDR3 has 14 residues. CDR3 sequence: CASSPGTGMYEQYF. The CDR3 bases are TGCGCCAGCAGCCCCGGGACAGGGATGTACGAGCAGTACTTC.

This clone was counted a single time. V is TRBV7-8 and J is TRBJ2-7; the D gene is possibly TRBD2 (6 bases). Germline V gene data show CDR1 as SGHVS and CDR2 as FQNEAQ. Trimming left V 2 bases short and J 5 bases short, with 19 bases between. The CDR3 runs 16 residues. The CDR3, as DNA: TGTGCCAGCAGCTTAAGGTCGCGGGACCCTCCCCACGAGCAGTACTTC. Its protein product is CASSLRSRDPPHEQYF. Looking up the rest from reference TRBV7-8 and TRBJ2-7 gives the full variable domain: GAGVSQSPRYKVAKRGQDVALRCDPISGHVSLFWYQQALGQGPEFLTYFQNEAQLDKSGLPSDRFFAERPEGSVSTLKIQRTQQEDSAVYLCASSLRSRDPPHEQYFGPGTRLTVT.

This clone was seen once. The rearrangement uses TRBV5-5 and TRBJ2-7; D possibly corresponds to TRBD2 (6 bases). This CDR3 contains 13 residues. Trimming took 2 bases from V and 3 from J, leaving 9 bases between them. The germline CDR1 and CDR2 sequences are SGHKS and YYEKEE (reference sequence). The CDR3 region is CASSFSGGYEQYF. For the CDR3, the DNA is TGTGCCAGCAGCTTTAGCGGAGGCTACGAGCAGTACTTC.

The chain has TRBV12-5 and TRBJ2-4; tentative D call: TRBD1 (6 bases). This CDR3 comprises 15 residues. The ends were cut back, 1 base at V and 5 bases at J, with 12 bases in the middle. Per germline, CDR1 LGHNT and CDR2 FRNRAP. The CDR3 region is CASGLGGPGQNIQYF. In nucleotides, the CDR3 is TGTGCTAGTGGTTTGGGGGGGCCGGGCCAAAACATTCAGTACTTC. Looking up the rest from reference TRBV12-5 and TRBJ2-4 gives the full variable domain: DARVTQTPRHKVTEMGQEVTMRCQPILGHNTVFWYRQTMMQGLELLAYFRNRAPLDDSGMPKDRFSAEMPDATLATLKIQPSEPRDSAVYFCASGLGGPGQNIQYFGAGTRLSVL.

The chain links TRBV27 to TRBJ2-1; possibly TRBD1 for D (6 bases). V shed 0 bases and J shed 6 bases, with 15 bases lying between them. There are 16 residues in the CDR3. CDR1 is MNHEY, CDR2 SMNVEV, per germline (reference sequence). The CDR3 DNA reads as TGTGCCAGCAGTTTATCCCAGGGGTCCCTTTCCAATGAGCAGTTCTTC. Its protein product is CASSLSQGSLSNEQFF.

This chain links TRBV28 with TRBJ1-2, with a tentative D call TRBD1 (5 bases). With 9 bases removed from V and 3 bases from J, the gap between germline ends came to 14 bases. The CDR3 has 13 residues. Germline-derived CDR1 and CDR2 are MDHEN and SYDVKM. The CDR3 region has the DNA TGTGCCAGTAAGCCGGGGGAGGACTATGGCTACACCTTC. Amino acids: CASKPGEDYGYTF.

The CDR3 sequence is CASSSSGTGVYEQYF. The CDR3 bases are TGTGCCAGCAGCTCGTCCGGGACAGGAGTCTACGAGCAGTACTTC. V gene TRBV7-9 combines with J gene TRBJ2-7, with TRBD1 matching 8 bases. Per germline, CDR1 SEHNR and CDR2 FQNEAQ (reference sequence). This CDR3 is 15 amino acids long. V was clipped by 4 bases and J by 3 bases; unmatched bases: 8.

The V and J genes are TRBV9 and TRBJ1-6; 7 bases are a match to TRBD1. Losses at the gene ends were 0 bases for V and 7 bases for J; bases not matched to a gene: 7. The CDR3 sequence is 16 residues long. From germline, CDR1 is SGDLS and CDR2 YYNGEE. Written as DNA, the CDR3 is TGTGCCAGCAGCGTAGATGAGACAGGGAAAAATTCACCCCTCCACTTT. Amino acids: CASSVDETGKNSPLHF.

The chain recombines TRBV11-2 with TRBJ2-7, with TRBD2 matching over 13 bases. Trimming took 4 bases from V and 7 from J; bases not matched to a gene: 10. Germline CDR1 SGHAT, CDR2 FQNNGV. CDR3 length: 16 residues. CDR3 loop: CASSSRLAGGTGEQYF. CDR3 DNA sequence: TGTGCCAGCAGCTCCAGACTAGCGGGAGGAACGGGTGAGCAGTACTTC.

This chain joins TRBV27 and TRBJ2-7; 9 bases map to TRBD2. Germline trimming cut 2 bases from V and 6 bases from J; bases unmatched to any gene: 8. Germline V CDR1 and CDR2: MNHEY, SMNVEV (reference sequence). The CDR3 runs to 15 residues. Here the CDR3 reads CASSLGGRATGEQYF. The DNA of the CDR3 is TGTGCCAGCAGTTTAGGCGGGAGGGCCACGGGCGAGCAGTACTTC.

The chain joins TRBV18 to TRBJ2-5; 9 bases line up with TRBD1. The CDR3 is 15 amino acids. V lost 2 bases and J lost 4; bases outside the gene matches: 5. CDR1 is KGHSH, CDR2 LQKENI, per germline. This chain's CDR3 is CASSPTTGGRETQYF. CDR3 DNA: TGTGCCAGCTCACCAACGACAGGGGGGCGAGAGACCCAGTACTTC.

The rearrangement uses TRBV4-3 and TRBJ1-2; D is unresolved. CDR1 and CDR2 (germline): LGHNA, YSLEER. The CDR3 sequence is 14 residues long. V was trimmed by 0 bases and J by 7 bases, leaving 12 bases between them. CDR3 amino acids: CASSQDRSSRGYTF. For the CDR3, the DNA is TGCGCCAGCAGCCAAGATCGGTCCTCCCGTGGCTACACCTTC.

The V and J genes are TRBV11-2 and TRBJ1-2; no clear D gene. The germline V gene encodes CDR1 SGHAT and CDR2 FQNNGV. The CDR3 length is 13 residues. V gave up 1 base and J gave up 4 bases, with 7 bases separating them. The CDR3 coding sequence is TGTGCCAGCAGCTTAGGAACAGCCTATGGCTACACCTTC. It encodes CASSLGTAYGYTF.

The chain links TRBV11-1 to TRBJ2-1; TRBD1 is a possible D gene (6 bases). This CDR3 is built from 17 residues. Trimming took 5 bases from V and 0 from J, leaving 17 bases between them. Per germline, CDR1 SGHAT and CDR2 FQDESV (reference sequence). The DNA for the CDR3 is TGTGCCAGCAGCCATGGGGGCGGCAGGAGCTCCTACAATGAGCAGTTCTTC. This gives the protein CASSHGGGRSSYNEQFF.

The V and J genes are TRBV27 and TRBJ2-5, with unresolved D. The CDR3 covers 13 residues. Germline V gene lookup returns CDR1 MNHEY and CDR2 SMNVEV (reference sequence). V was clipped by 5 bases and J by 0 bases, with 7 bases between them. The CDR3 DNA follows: TGTGCCAGCAGTCTGGGCTACCAAGAGACCCAGTACTTC. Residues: CASSLGYQETQYF.

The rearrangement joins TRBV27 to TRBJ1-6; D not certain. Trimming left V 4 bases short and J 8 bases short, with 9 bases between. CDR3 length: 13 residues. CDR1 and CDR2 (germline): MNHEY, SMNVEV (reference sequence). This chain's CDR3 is CASSYDIDSPLHF. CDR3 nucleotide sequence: TGTGCCAGCAGTTACGACATCGATTCACCCCTCCACTTT.

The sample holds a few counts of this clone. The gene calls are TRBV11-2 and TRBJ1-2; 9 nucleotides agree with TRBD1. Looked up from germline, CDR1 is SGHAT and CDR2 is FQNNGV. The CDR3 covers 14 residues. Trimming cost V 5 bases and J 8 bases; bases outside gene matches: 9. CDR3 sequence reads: CASSATGGFQGYTF. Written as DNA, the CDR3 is TGTGCCAGCAGCGCTACAGGGGGCTTTCAAGGCTACACCTTC.